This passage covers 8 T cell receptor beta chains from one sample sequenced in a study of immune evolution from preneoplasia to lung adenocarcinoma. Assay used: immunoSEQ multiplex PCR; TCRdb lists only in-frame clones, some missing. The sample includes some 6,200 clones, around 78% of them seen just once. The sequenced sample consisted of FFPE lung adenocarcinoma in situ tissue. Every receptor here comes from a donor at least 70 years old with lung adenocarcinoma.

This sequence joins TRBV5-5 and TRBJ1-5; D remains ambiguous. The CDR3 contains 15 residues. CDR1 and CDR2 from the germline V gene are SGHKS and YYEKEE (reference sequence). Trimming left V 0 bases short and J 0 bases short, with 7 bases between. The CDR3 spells CASSLGQVSNQPQHF. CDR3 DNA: TGTGCCAGCAGCTTGGGTCAGGTTAGCAATCAGCCCCAGCATTTT.

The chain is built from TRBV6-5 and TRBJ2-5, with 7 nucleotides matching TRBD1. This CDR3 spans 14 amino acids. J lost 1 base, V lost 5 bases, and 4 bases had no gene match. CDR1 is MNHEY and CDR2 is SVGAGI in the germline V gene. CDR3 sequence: CASSPGTAQETQYF. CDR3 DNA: TGTGCCAGCAGTCCCGGGACAGCCCAAGAGACCCAGTACTTC.

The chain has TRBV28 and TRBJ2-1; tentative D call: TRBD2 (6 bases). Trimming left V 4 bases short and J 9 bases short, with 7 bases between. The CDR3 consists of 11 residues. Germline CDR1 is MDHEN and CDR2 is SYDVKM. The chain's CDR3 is CASSSGGEQFF. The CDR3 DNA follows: TGTGCCAGCAGTTCCGGGGGTGAGCAGTTCTTC.

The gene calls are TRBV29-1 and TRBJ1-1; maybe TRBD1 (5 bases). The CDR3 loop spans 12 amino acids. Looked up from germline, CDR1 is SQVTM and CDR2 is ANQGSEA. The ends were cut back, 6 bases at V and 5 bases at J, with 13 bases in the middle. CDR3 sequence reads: CSVDTVGTEAFF. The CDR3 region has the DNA TGCAGCGTGGACACCGTCGGGACTGAAGCTTTCTTT.

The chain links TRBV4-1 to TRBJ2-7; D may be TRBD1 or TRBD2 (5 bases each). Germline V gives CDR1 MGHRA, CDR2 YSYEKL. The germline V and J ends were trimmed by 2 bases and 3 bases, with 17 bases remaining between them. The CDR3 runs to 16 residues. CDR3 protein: CASSQTWPPGSYEQYF. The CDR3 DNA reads TGCGCCAGCAGCCAAACGTGGCCCCCAGGGAGCTACGAGCAGTACTTC.

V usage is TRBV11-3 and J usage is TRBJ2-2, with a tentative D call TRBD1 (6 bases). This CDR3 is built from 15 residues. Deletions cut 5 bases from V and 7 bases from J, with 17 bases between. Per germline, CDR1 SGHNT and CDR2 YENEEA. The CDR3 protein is CASSQRGQGSGELFF. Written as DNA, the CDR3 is TGTGCCAGCAGCCAACGGGGTCAGGGGAGCGGGGAGCTGTTTTTT.

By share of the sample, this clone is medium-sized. The CDR3 bases are TGTGCCAGCAGTTCCGGGCCGCGGGCTGAAGCTTTCTTT. Encoded protein: CASSSGPRAEAFF. The genes are TRBV6-5 and TRBJ1-1; no definite D call. V was pared by 4 bases and J by 6 bases, with 12 bases between. The CDR3 runs to 13 residues. Looked up from germline, CDR1 is MNHEY and CDR2 is SVGAGI.

The CDR3 spells CASSQDLGSEQYF. CDR3 DNA: TGCGCCAGCAGCCAAGATCTGGGCTCCGAGCAGTACTTC. The genes are TRBV4-1 and TRBJ2-7; D not resolved. The V end lost 0 bases, the J end lost 6 bases, and 9 bases lay between the germline ends. The CDR3 contains 13 residues. Germline CDR1 and CDR2: MGHRA and YSYEKL.